This entry lists 16 T cell receptor beta chains sequenced from one sample in a study of T cell changes during pregnancy in multiple sclerosis. TCRdb's table, derived via immunoSEQ multiplex PCR, lists solely in-frame clones and lacks some. The repertoire has roughly 71,000 clones, 92% of them found once; the top ten carry 1.5% to 2%. The sequences come from peripheral blood, collected in the first trimester of pregnancy. These receptors came from a female donor in good health, enrolled as a control in a pregnancy study.

In its sample, this clone was seen once. This rearrangement joins TRBV2 to TRBJ1-2; D uncertain. Trimming removed 4 bases at V and 6 bases at J, with 12 bases between. The CDR3 runs 13 residues. Germline assignment: CDR1 SNHLY and CDR2 FYNNEI. The CDR3 here is CASSGVVRDGYTF. CDR3 sequence (DNA): TGTGCCAGCAGTGGGGTCGTGCGGGATGGCTACACCTTC. The variable domain in full, completed from reference TRBV2 and TRBJ1-2, reads EPEVTQTPSHQVTQMGQEVILRCVPISNHLYFYWYRQILGQKVEFLVSFYNNEISEKSEIFDDQFSVERPDGSNFTLKIRSTKLEDSAMYFCASSGVVRDGYTFGSGTRLTVV.

This chain uses TRBV19 with TRBJ2-5, with unresolved D. V was cut by 7 bases and J by 4 bases, with 7 bases left in between. CDR3 size: 11 residues. CDR1 and CDR2 (germline): LNHDA, SQIVND (reference sequence). Here the CDR3 reads CASMFGETQYF. CDR3 coding DNA: TGTGCCAGTATGTTCGGAGAGACCCAGTACTTC.

V and J are TRBV11-3 and TRBJ2-7, with D perhaps matching TRBD2 (6 bases). The germline V gene encodes CDR1 SGHNT and CDR2 YENEEA. This CDR3 has 15 amino acids. The ends were cut back, 4 bases at V and 3 bases at J, with 16 bases in the middle. The CDR3 here is CASSSNSGLHYEQYF. The CDR3 coding sequence is TGTGCCAGCAGCTCGAATTCGGGACTCCACTACGAGCAGTACTTC. Filled out from reference TRBV11-3 and TRBJ2-7, the complete variable domain reads EAGVVQSPRYKIIEKKQPVAFWCNPISGHNTLYWYLQNLGQGPELLIRYENEEAVDDSQLPKDRFSAERLKGVDSTLKIQPAELGDSAVYLCASSSNSGLHYEQYFGPGTRLTVT.

By sample fraction, this clone is medium-sized. The chain joins TRBV2 to TRBJ2-3; weak D call: TRBD1 (6 bases). CDR1 SNHLY and CDR2 FYNNEI come from the germline V gene. The V and J ends lost 1 base and 4 bases respectively, with 12 bases between them. The CDR3 spans 15 residues. Here the CDR3 DNA reads TGTGCCAGCAGTGAAGGGAGTGGGGGCGCAGATACGCAGTATTTT. Its protein is CASSEGSGGADTQYF.

The J gene is TRBJ2-5, the V gene TRBV9; 14 nucleotides align to TRBD2. V shed 4 bases and J 5 bases; nucleotides not matched to a gene: 4. CDR3 length: 15 residues. CDR1 is SGDLS and CDR2 is YYNGEE in the germline V gene. The CDR3 loop is CASSYRTSGRETQYF. The CDR3 bases are TGTGCCAGCAGCTATAGGACTAGCGGGAGGGAGACCCAGTACTTC.

The chain couples TRBV5-6 to TRBJ2-5; 8 nucleotides agree with TRBD2. With 3 bases clipped from V and 2 bases from J, the junction kept 3 bases outside the gene matches. CDR1 and CDR2 (germline): SGHDT, YYEEEE. The length of the CDR3 is 14 residues. Written as DNA, the CDR3 is TGTGCCAGCAGCTGGACGGGAGGGCAAGAGACCCAGTACTTC. Translated: CASSWTGGQETQYF.

The rearrangement uses TRBV5-5 and TRBJ2-7; 9 bases fit TRBD1. CDR1 is SGHKS and CDR2 is YYEKEE in the germline V gene (reference sequence). V shed 3 bases, J shed 0 bases, and the junction held 4 bases outside the gene matches. The CDR3 is 15 amino acids. The CDR3 sequence: CASSSGQGYSYEQYF. CDR3 nucleotide sequence: TGTGCCAGCAGCTCCGGACAGGGGTACTCCTACGAGCAGTACTTC.

The chain uses TRBV15 and TRBJ2-7; 12 nucleotides match TRBD1. The germline CDR1 and CDR2 sequences are LNHNV and YYDKDF (reference sequence). The CDR3 totals 17 residues. Losses at the gene ends were 2 bases for V and 5 bases for J; bases not matched to a gene: 10. The CDR3 coding sequence is TGTGCCACCAGCAGATTACTCACCGGGACAGGGGGCGACGAGCAGTACTTC. Protein product: CATSRLLTGTGGDEQYF.

The chain is built from TRBV13 and TRBJ1-3; D ambiguous. The CDR3 spans 13 residues. The germline CDR1 and CDR2 sequences are PRHDT and FYEKMQ (reference sequence). V lost 6 bases and J lost 4, with 10 bases in between. The CDR3 loop is CASRYRSGNTIYF. The CDR3 DNA is TGTGCCAGCAGGTATCGTAGCGGAAACACCATATATTTT.

The chain joins TRBV5-1 to TRBJ1-3; 9 nucleotides align to TRBD1. The CDR3 runs to 14 residues. V trimming: 3 bases; J trimming: 4 bases; junction bases outside the gene matches: 2. Looked up from germline, CDR1 is SGHRS and CDR2 is YFSETQ. CDR3 nucleotides: TGCGCCAGCAGCTACACAGGGGGCGGAAACACCATATATTTT. It yields the protein CASSYTGGGNTIYF.

CDR3 sequence (DNA): TGCAGCGTCAGACTTAACACTGAAGCTTTCTTT. It specifies CSVRLNTEAFF. The V gene is TRBV29-1, the J gene TRBJ1-1; D is undetermined. The CDR3 runs 11 residues. Germline V gives CDR1 SQVTM, CDR2 ANQGSEA. Trimming cost V 6 bases and J 2 bases, with 7 bases left between them.

The genes are TRBV2 and TRBJ1-5, with 7 positions matching TRBD1. The CDR3 length is 16 residues. V trimming: 3 bases; J trimming: 2 bases; junction bases outside the gene matches: 7. Looked up from germline, CDR1 is SNHLY and CDR2 is FYNNEI. The CDR3: CASSDRQGVGNQPQHF. Written as DNA, the CDR3 is TGTGCCAGCAGTGACCGACAGGGAGTAGGCAATCAGCCCCAGCATTTT.

The chain carries TRBV7-8 and TRBJ2-3, with TRBD2 matching over 14 bases. V lost 5 bases to trimming and J lost 2 bases; unmatched junction nucleotides: 18. This CDR3 is 21 amino acids long. Germline V CDR1 and CDR2: SGHVS, FQNEAQ. In nucleotides, the CDR3 is TGTGCCAGCAGCACGCCCCCCGGGACTAGCGGGAGAGGGGCGACCACAGATACGCAGTATTTT. This codes for CASSTPPGTSGRGATTDTQYF.

Judged by abundance, this clone is medium-sized. The chain carries TRBV30 and TRBJ1-1, with a weak D call TRBD1 (6 bases). Germline-derived CDR1 and CDR2 are GTSNPN and SVGIG (reference sequence). Deletions cut 4 bases from V and 3 bases from J, with 6 bases between. CDR3 length: 11 residues. CDR3 coding DNA: TGTGCCTGGAACAGGGACACTGAAGCTTTCTTT. Its protein is CAWNRDTEAFF.

The chain uses TRBV6-5 and TRBJ2-7, with 9 bases that match TRBD1. Per germline, CDR1 MNHEY and CDR2 SVGAGI. The length of the CDR3 is 15 residues. The V segment lost 0 bases and the J segment 4 bases; nucleotides outside the gene matches: 4. The CDR3 DNA reads as TGTGCCAGCAGTTACTCAGGTGACAGGGGGTACGAGCAGTACTTC. This sequence encodes CASSYSGDRGYEQYF.

The CDR3 coding sequence is TGCGCCAGCAGCCAAGGGGACGGGAGGGATACGCAGTATTTT. Translated, it gives CASSQGDGRDTQYF. This chain connects TRBV4-1 to TRBJ2-3; 7 bases fit TRBD2. This CDR3 is built from 14 residues. Unmatched junction bases numbered 4, after V lost 1 base and J lost 6 bases. The germline gives CDR1 MGHRA, CDR2 YSYEKL.